Sequencing of this T cell receptor beta chain was carried out in a study of T cells expressing NK-cell markers. TCRdb reanalyzed the 5' RACE reads, giving one entry per CDR3 protein sequence and no DNA. This listing includes about 550,000 distinct CDR3 sequences. This CDR3 has 13 amino acids. Sequenced material: blood T cells: a sorted CD56 or NKG2C T cell subset, CD4+ or CD8+ T cells, or bulk PBMC T cells (not recorded which). This rearrangement joins TRBV12-3 or TRBV12-4 to TRBJ2-7; with no DNA, the TCRdb D assignment of TRBD1 cannot be verified. The receptor was isolated from a man younger than 30 in good health. CDR3: CASSPPETYEQYF.